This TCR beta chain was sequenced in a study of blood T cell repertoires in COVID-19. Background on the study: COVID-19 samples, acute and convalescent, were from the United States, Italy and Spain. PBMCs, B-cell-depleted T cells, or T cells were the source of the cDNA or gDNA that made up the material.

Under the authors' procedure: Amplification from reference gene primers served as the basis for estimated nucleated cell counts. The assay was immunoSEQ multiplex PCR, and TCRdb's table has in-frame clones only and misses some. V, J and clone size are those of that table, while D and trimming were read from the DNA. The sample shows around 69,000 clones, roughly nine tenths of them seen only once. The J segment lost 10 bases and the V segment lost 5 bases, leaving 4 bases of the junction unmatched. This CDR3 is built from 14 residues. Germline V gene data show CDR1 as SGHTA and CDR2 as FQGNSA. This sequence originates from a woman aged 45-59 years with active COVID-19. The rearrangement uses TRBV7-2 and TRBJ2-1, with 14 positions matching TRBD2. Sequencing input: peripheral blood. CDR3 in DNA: TGTGCCAGCAGCGGAGGGACTAGCGGGAGAGAGCAGTTCTTC. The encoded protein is CASSGGTSGREQFF.